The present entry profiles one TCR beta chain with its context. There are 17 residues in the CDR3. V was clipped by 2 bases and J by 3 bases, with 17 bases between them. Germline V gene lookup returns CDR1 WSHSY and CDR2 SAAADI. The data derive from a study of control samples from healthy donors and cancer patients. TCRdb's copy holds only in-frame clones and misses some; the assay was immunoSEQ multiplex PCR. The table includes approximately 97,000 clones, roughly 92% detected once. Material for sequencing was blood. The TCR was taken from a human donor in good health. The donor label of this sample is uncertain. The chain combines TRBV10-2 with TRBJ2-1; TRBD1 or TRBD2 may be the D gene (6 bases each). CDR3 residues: CASSEPFRGTNYNEQFF. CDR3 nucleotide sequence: TGCGCCAGCAGTGAGCCCTTTCGCGGGACAAACTACAATGAGCAGTTCTTC.